A single sample is the source of the 26 T cell receptor beta chains below, sequenced in a study of CD8+ T cells in alopecia areata. cDNA prepared by RNA extraction and subsequent reverse transcription served as the template for sequencing. Sequencing used immunoSEQ multiplex PCR; TCRdb keeps in-frame clones, though not all of them. The table records 30,000 to 40,000 clones, around three quarters of them present only once. The sequencing sample was made of NKG2D-low CD8+ T cells sorted from blood. The receptors here all came from a human donor with alopecia areata.

The gene calls are TRBV6-4 and TRBJ2-3, with D unclear. The CDR3 spans 14 residues. CDR1 and CDR2 from the germline V gene are MRHNA and SNTAGT. Trimming took off 3 bases at V and 2 bases at J, with 9 bases between the two ends. This CDR3 reads CASSEGTNTDTQYF. CDR3 bases: TGTGCCAGCAGTGAAGGAACAAACACAGATACGCAGTATTTT.

This clone has only one observation. This rearrangement joins TRBV4-2 to TRBJ2-1, with D perhaps TRBD2 (6 bases). This CDR3 is built from 17 residues. Trimming removed 0 bases from V and 0 bases from J, with 12 bases in between. The germline V gene encodes CDR1 LGHNA and CDR2 YNFKEQ. CDR3 loop: CASSQESGVSSYNEQFF. Written as DNA, the CDR3 is TGTGCCAGCAGCCAAGAGTCGGGGGTTAGCTCCTACAATGAGCAGTTCTTC.

The J gene is TRBJ2-1, the V gene TRBV5-1, with D hard to call. Germline CDR1 and CDR2: SGHRS and YFSETQ. V was clipped by 3 bases and J by 0 bases, with 10 bases between them. This CDR3 has 15 residues. Here the CDR3 DNA reads TGCGCCAGCAGCTGGACGGTTAGCTCCTACAATGAGCAGTTCTTC. Protein product: CASSWTVSSYNEQFF.

This clone came up a few times. The chain combines TRBV7-6 with TRBJ2-2; no firm D call. The CDR3 extends over 17 amino acids. Trimming left V 0 bases short and J 1 base short, with 12 bases between. Germline V CDR1 and CDR2: SGHVS, FNYEAQ. The CDR3: CASSLAIGQLNTGELFF. The CDR3 region has the DNA TGTGCCAGCAGCTTAGCGATCGGGCAGCTGAACACCGGGGAGCTGTTTTTT.

This chain uses TRBV7-9 with TRBJ2-3, with D perhaps TRBD1 (5 bases). V lost 1 base and J 6 bases, leaving 14 bases between the germline ends. The CDR3 is 15 residues long. Per germline, CDR1 SEHNR and CDR2 FQNEAQ (reference sequence). The CDR3: CASSLGGPTRDTQYF. The CDR3 DNA is TGTGCCAGCAGCTTAGGGGGCCCGACCAGGGATACGCAGTATTTT.

The V call is TRBV29-1, the J call TRBJ1-1; TRBD1 agrees at 9 bases. From germline, CDR1 is SQVTM and CDR2 ANQGSEA. CDR3 size: 17 residues. The junction had 15 bases not matched to a gene; V was cut back by 3 bases and J by 4 bases. In nucleotides, the CDR3 is TGCAGCGTTGAGTTAGTTGACAGGGGGGGGTTCGGCACTGAAGCTTTCTTT. Translated, it gives CSVELVDRGGFGTEAFF. Complete variable domain (other parts from reference TRBV29-1 and TRBJ1-1): SAVISQKPSRDICQRGTSLTIQCQVDSQVTMMFWYRQQPGQSLTLIATANQGSEATYESGFVIDKFPISRPNLTFSTLTVSNMSPEDSSIYLCSVELVDRGGFGTEAFFGQGTRLTVV.

CDR3 sequence: CASSFSLAGTLAYEQYF. The CDR3 nucleotides are TGTGCCAGTAGTTTTTCTCTTGCCGGGACACTCGCCTACGAGCAGTACTTC. This rearrangement joins TRBV19 to TRBJ2-7; tentative D call: TRBD1 (6 bases). CDR3 length equals 17 residues. Trimming took 5 bases from V and 2 from J, leaving 22 bases between them. Germline V gene lookup returns CDR1 LNHDA and CDR2 SQIVND (reference sequence).

The V and J genes are TRBV29-1 and TRBJ2-1, with no clear D. Trimming pared 4 bases from V and 10 bases from J, leaving 14 bases between. Germline lookup yields CDR1 SQVTM and CDR2 ANQGSEA. CDR3 length: 12 amino acids. The chain's CDR3 is CSVAPRDLEQFF. Here the CDR3 DNA reads TGCAGCGTTGCCCCGCGTGATTTGGAGCAGTTCTTC.

J is TRBJ2-5 and V is TRBV4-1; TRBD1 aligns across 12 bases. The CDR3 has 19 residues. V was clipped by 1 base and J by 4 bases; unmatched bases: 13. Germline values: CDR1 MGHRA, CDR2 YSYEKL. CDR3 loop: CASSQVELIGTGGIETQYF. CDR3 nucleotides: TGCGCCAGCAGCCAAGTCGAATTAATTGGGACAGGGGGCATAGAGACCCAGTACTTC.

A few counts support this clone. The rearrangement links TRBV7-9 to TRBJ2-5, with D tentatively TRBD2 (7 bases). Germline CDR1 is SEHNR and CDR2 is FQNEAQ (reference sequence). Trimming removed 4 bases at V and 0 bases at J, with 15 bases between. This CDR3 has 16 residues. Here the CDR3 reads CASSYPRGAYQETQYF. For the CDR3, the DNA is TGTGCCAGCAGCTACCCACGGGGGGCCTACCAAGAGACCCAGTACTTC.

The CDR3 protein is CATHRVGNEQFF. The CDR3 DNA reads TGTGCCACTCACAGGGTGGGCAATGAGCAGTTCTTC. The genes are TRBV28 and TRBJ2-1; perhaps TRBD1 as D (6 bases). From germline, CDR1 is MDHEN and CDR2 SYDVKM. The CDR3 sequence is 12 residues long. Trimming pared 10 bases from V and 6 bases from J, leaving 13 bases between.

This sequence joins TRBV7-2 and TRBJ2-7; 9 positions match TRBD2. Per germline, CDR1 SGHTA and CDR2 FQGNSA. Unmatched junction bases numbered 4, after V lost 1 base and J lost 3 bases. The CDR3 spans 15 residues. CDR3 amino acids: CASSLGGGAVYEQYF. The DNA for the CDR3 is TGTGCCAGCAGCTTAGGCGGGGGGGCCGTCTACGAGCAGTACTTC.

The chain uses TRBV6-6 and TRBJ2-2; perhaps D is TRBD1 or TRBD2 (5 bases each). CDR1 is MNHNY and CDR2 is SVGAGI in the germline V gene (reference sequence). The CDR3 runs to 14 residues. Deletions cut 1 base from V and 10 bases from J, with 13 bases between. The CDR3 bases are TGTGCCAGCAGTTACTTTGACAGCCTAGCGGAGCTGTTTTTT. Its translation: CASSYFDSLAELFF.

The chain joins TRBV21-1 to TRBJ1-5; the listed D gene, TRBD1, was not tested against the DNA. TRBV21-1 is an annotated pseudogene. The CDR3 sequence is 14 residues long. CDR3 DNA sequence: TGTGCCAGCAGCACAGGGAATAGCAATCAGCCCCAGCATTTT. This codes for CASSTGNSNQPQHF.

The CDR3 nucleotides are TGCGCCAGCAGCTTCCGCTCCCCCCGGGACAGATTAGAAGAGACCCAGTACTTC. This gives the protein CASSFRSPRDRLEETQYF. The J gene is TRBJ2-5, the V gene TRBV5-1, with 7 nucleotides matching TRBD1. This CDR3 spans 18 amino acids. Germline V gene sequence: CDR1 SGHRS, CDR2 YFSETQ. V lost 2 bases to trimming and J lost 3 bases; unmatched junction nucleotides: 16.

The chain has TRBV7-9 and TRBJ2-5, with D perhaps TRBD2 (7 bases). CDR3 length: 15 amino acids. V shed 0 bases and J shed 3 bases, with 11 bases lying between them. The germline V gene encodes CDR1 SEHNR and CDR2 FQNEAQ (reference sequence). CDR3 DNA sequence: TGTGCCAGCAGCTTAGCGGGGGGGCCGGAAGAGACCCAGTACTTC. Translated: CASSLAGGPEETQYF.

V and J are TRBV29-1 and TRBJ2-7, with 7 bases aligning to TRBD2. V lost 3 bases and J lost 2; bases outside the gene matches: 10. The CDR3 is made up of 15 amino acids. Germline values: CDR1 SQVTM, CDR2 ANQGSEA. The CDR3 sequence is CSVELLASGTYEQYF. DNA of the CDR3: TGCAGCGTTGAGTTATTGGCTAGCGGTACCTACGAGCAGTACTTC.

The V call is TRBV30, the J call TRBJ2-1; D remains ambiguous. The CDR3 contains 13 residues. Germline CDR1 and CDR2: GTSNPN and SVGIG (reference sequence). Trimming removed 3 bases at V and 3 bases at J, with 9 bases between. CDR3 DNA: TGTGCCTGGAGCGCCGGAGACTACAATGAGCAGTTCTTC. Protein sequence: CAWSAGDYNEQFF.

This chain uses TRBV15 with TRBJ2-5; 9 nucleotides agree with TRBD2. The CDR3 contains 15 residues. After removal of 3 bases from V and 2 bases from J, the junction contained 4 bases not matched to a gene. Germline V lookup: CDR1 LNHNV, CDR2 YYDKDF (reference sequence). This CDR3 reads CATSSLRGGQETQYF. The CDR3 region has the DNA TGTGCCACCAGCAGTTTGCGGGGGGGACAAGAGACCCAGTACTTC.

This chain links TRBV27 with TRBJ1-5, with TRBD1 identical over 9 bases. J lost 2 bases, V lost 5 bases, and 7 bases had no gene match. CDR1 and CDR2 from the germline V gene are MNHEY and SMNVEV (reference sequence). This CDR3 contains 16 residues. Here the CDR3 DNA reads TGTGCCAGCAGTACCTCGACAGGGGGAGGCAATCAGCCCCAGCATTTT. This sequence encodes CASSTSTGGGNQPQHF.

The gene calls are TRBV6-6 and TRBJ2-2; D is uncertain. CDR1 and CDR2 from the germline V gene are MNHNY and SVGAGI (reference sequence). This CDR3 region has 15 residues. V dropped 3 bases and J dropped 2 bases, with 10 bases sitting between them. The CDR3 reads CASSYPADNTGELFF. The CDR3 DNA is TGTGCCAGCAGTTATCCGGCAGATAACACCGGGGAGCTGTTTTTT.

This chain uses TRBV19 with TRBJ2-7; D unresolved. The germline CDR1 and CDR2 sequences are LNHDA and SQIVND (reference sequence). This CDR3 is 13 amino acids long. Trimming stripped 5 bases from V and 1 base from J, with 9 bases between. The CDR3 DNA reads TGTGCCAGTAGTCCCCGGCCTTCCTACGAGCAGTACTTC. Translated, it gives CASSPRPSYEQYF.

This clone was seen just once. The J gene is TRBJ2-2, the V gene TRBV6-1; 7 bases line up with TRBD1. The germline V gene has CDR1 MNHNS and CDR2 SASEGT. The CDR3 sequence is 13 residues long. The junction had 8 bases not matched to a gene; V was cut back by 11 bases and J by 5 bases. CDR3 in DNA: TGTGCCGGGACAGACAGGGAAACCGGGGAGCTGTTTTTT. Amino acids: CAGTDRETGELFF.

In DNA, the CDR3 is TGTGCCAGCAGCTTAAGTCCGGCCAGGGGGCGAGAGACCCAGTACTTC. Protein sequence: CASSLSPARGRETQYF. The chain couples TRBV7-2 to TRBJ2-5; 8 nucleotides agree with TRBD1. After removal of 2 bases from V and 4 bases from J, the junction contained 9 bases not matched to a gene. The V gene's germline CDR1 is SGHTA and CDR2 FQGNSA. This CDR3 has 16 amino acids.

J is TRBJ1-1 and V is TRBV27; D not resolved. The germline V gene has CDR1 MNHEY and CDR2 SMNVEV (reference sequence). Trimming took off 6 bases at V and 4 bases at J, with 15 bases between the two ends. The CDR3 contains 14 residues. This CDR3 reads CASSLPGFGTEAFF. The CDR3 region has the DNA TGTGCCAGCAGCCTCCCCGGGTTCGGCACTGAAGCTTTCTTT.

This clone was detected a few times. The V gene is TRBV7-9, the J gene TRBJ1-1, with TRBD1 as a possible D gene (5 bases). Germline V gene data show CDR1 as SEHNR and CDR2 as FQNEAQ (reference sequence). The CDR3 is 14 residues long. The V gene lost 4 bases and the J gene lost 6 bases, with 15 bases spanning the gap. DNA of the CDR3: TGTGCCAGCAGCTCTACAGACAGCCCACCTGAAGCTTTCTTT. It is translated as CASSSTDSPPEAFF.